The rows below give T cell receptor beta chains drawn from one sample of a study of T cell changes during pregnancy in multiple sclerosis. Some clones are missing from TCRdb's copy, which holds only in-frame ones; the method was immunoSEQ multiplex PCR. The sample carries roughly 76,000 clones, 80% to 95% recorded once. The specimen comprised CD4+ T cells from peripheral blood mononuclear cells, sampled after pregnancy. The receptors originated from a female donor with multiple sclerosis, enrolled in a pregnancy study. The CDR3 runs from the conserved cysteine through the conserved F or W.

TRBV14	TRBJ1-1	CASSQEVGTGGAFF
TRBV7-3	TRBJ1-3	CASSPQKGANTIYF
TRBV7-2	TRBJ2-3	CASSYGTSPDTQYF
TRBV30	TRBJ2-3	CAWSATSGASTDTQYF
TRBV5-1	TRBJ1-2	CASSLTGANYGYTF
TRBV18	TRBJ2-3	CASSPPGGPRAQYF
TRBV7-2	TRBJ1-2	CASSLGVRGYTF
TRBV19	TRBJ1-2	CASSRQATGGYTF
TRBV7-8	TRBJ1-2	CASSVETGPNYGYTF
TRBV5-6	TRBJ1-5	CASSQINQPQHF
TRBV9	TRBJ2-2	CASSVGGPTGELFF
TRBV7-2	TRBJ1-1	CASSSPGQGHAFF
TRBV19	TRBJ1-1	CASNDRDRGNTEAFF
TRBV9	TRBJ2-7	CASSARTGLHEQYF
TRBV21-1	TRBJ2-1	CASSKVPGKVRHEQFF
TRBV7-9	TRBJ2-5	CASSFGGAEETQYF
TRBV19	TRBJ1-5	CASNTGQGNYQPQHF
TRBV5-4	TRBJ1-3	CASTPGQGPGNTIYF
TRBV19	TRBJ1-3	CASSLTGAHSGNTIYF
TRBV11-2	TRBJ1-3	CASSPDSSGNTIYF
TRBV2	TRBJ1-2	CASIPGGFYGYTF
TRBV11-3	TRBJ2-2	CASSLTTGTGELFF
TRBV6-5	TRBJ1-1	CASSYSTPGRGEAFF
TRBV11-2	TRBJ2-1	CASSRTRNEQFF
TRBV11-2	TRBJ1-6	CASSLDRTGGSSYNSPLHF
TRBV5-1	TRBJ2-3	CASSLERGAVDTQYF
TRBV7-2	TRBJ2-2	CASSLQGAGTGELFF